The 26 T cell receptor beta chains below all came from one sample that was sequenced in a study of blood T cell repertoires in COVID-19. Data came from immunoSEQ multiplex PCR; TCRdb stores just in-frame clones and leaves some out. The table shows approximately 150,000 clones, with 80% to 90% occurring only once. The specimen was peripheral blood. The origin of the receptors is a man between 65 and 85 years old with acute or convalescent COVID-19.

The chain carries TRBV5-6 and TRBJ2-2; no definite D call. Germline CDR1 SGHDT, CDR2 YYEEEE. V gave up 0 bases and J gave up 0 bases, with 12 bases separating them. The CDR3 is 17 residues long. CDR3 DNA sequence: TGTGCCAGCAGCTTGGTTGGTAGCAGTGCGAACACCGGGGAGCTGTTTTTT. It yields the protein CASSLVGSSANTGELFF.

The gene calls are TRBV18 and TRBJ1-5, with TRBD1 identical over 7 bases. Per germline, CDR1 KGHSH and CDR2 LQKENI. The CDR3 contains 15 residues. V trimming: 0 bases; J trimming: 3 bases; junction bases outside the gene matches: 2. Written as DNA, the CDR3 is TGTGCCAGCTCACCACCGGGACAGCACAATCAGCCCCAGCATTTT. Its translation is CASSPPGQHNQPQHF.

The V and J genes are TRBV5-6 and TRBJ1-2, with 8 positions matching TRBD1. The germline V gene has CDR1 SGHDT and CDR2 YYEEEE. The CDR3 runs 14 residues. The junction had 8 bases not matched to a gene; V was cut back by 3 bases and J by 7 bases. CDR3 amino acids: CASSSDQGARGYTF. The CDR3 DNA reads TGTGCCAGCAGCTCGGATCAGGGGGCTCGTGGCTACACCTTC.

The chain employs TRBV6-5 and TRBJ2-4; 8 nucleotides match TRBD2. V lost 8 bases to trimming and J lost 6 bases; unmatched junction nucleotides: 3. CDR1 MNHEY and CDR2 SVGAGI come from the germline V gene. The CDR3 has 12 amino acids. The CDR3 nucleotides read TGTGCCAGCGGACTAGCAGCAAACATTCAGTACTTC. Its translation is CASGLAANIQYF.

The V call is TRBV28, the J call TRBJ2-1, with TRBD2 matching over 8 bases. The CDR3 is made up of 15 amino acids. V shed 2 bases, J shed 14 bases, and the junction held 14 bases outside the gene matches. Germline V gene lookup returns CDR1 MDHEN and CDR2 SYDVKM. CDR3 DNA sequence: TGTGCCAGCAGTTTAGGCGCACTAGCGGAAGAGGTGGAGTTCTTC. It encodes CASSLGALAEEVEFF.

This chain joins TRBV10-3 and TRBJ1-2; 9 bases agree with TRBD1. The V and J ends lost 2 bases and 8 bases, in that order; junction bases with no gene match: 3. The CDR3 extends over 13 amino acids. CDR1 ENHRY and CDR2 SYGVKD come from the germline V gene. CDR3 coding DNA: TGTGCCATCAGTGAGGGACAGGGGAACGGCTACACCTTC. Translation: CAISEGQGNGYTF.

This clone was detected only once. The chain links TRBV6-1 to TRBJ2-2; D remains unclear. The CDR3 length is 14 residues. V was cut by 3 bases and J by 0 bases, with 5 bases left in between. CDR1 and CDR2 (germline): MNHNS, SASEGT. In nucleotides, the CDR3 is TGTGCCAGCAGTGAGGGCCCGAACACCGGGGAGCTGTTTTTT. Its protein product is CASSEGPNTGELFF.

The chain couples TRBV25-1 to TRBJ1-1, with no clear D. Trimming pared 6 bases from V and 3 bases from J, leaving 14 bases between. The CDR3 is made up of 14 amino acids. In germline, CDR1 is MGHDK, CDR2 SYGVNS. The CDR3 protein is CASRQRGQDTEAFF. The CDR3 region has the DNA TGTGCCAGCAGACAAAGAGGGCAAGACACTGAAGCTTTCTTT.

The chain couples TRBV28 to TRBJ2-4, with a weak D call TRBD1 (5 bases). V lost 5 bases and J lost 0, with 17 bases in between. The germline CDR1 and CDR2 sequences are MDHEN and SYDVKM. This CDR3 is built from 17 residues. The CDR3 here is CASSLPPGNGAKNIQYF. CDR3 sequence (DNA): TGTGCCAGCAGTCTACCCCCAGGGAACGGAGCCAAAAACATTCAGTACTTC.

The J gene is TRBJ1-4, the V gene TRBV19; unclear D gene. The germline V gene has CDR1 LNHDA and CDR2 SQIVND (reference sequence). The CDR3 is made up of 12 amino acids. Trimming took 10 bases from V and 5 from J, leaving 11 bases between them. CDR3 bases: TGTGCCACGTGCGGATTCAATGAAAAACTGTTTTTT. Amino acid sequence: CATCGFNEKLFF.

This rearrangement joins TRBV29-1 to TRBJ1-3; 7 positions agree with TRBD1. CDR3 length: 16 amino acids. Germline CDR1 and CDR2: SQVTM and ANQGSEA. V dropped 6 bases and J dropped 0; count of bases not matched to a gene: 11. The DNA of the CDR3 is TGCAGCGTAAACAGGGGACATGCGAGCTCTGGAAACACCATATATTTT. Translation: CSVNRGHASSGNTIYF. Filled out from reference TRBV29-1 and TRBJ1-3, the complete variable domain reads SAVISQKPSRDICQRGTSLTIQCQVDSQVTMMFWYRQQPGQSLTLIATANQGSEATYESGFVIDKFPISRPNLTFSTLTVSNMSPEDSSIYLCSVNRGHASSGNTIYFGEGSWLTVV.

This chain uses TRBV5-5 with TRBJ2-7; perhaps TRBD1 as D (5 bases). Trimming took off 2 bases at V and 3 bases at J, with 15 bases between the two ends. This CDR3 region has 15 residues. In germline, CDR1 is SGHKS, CDR2 YYEKEE (reference sequence). CDR3 bases: TGTGCCAGCAGCTTTGGTACAGGCGTGGGCTACGAGCAGTACTTC. Amino acid sequence: CASSFGTGVGYEQYF.

This sequence joins TRBV18 and TRBJ2-7; 9 bases map to TRBD1. V lost 0 bases and J lost 5; bases outside the gene matches: 2. The CDR3 spans 14 residues. Germline V gene lookup returns CDR1 KGHSH and CDR2 LQKENI. The CDR3 loop is CASSPPTGGNEQYF. CDR3 in DNA: TGTGCCAGCTCACCACCGACAGGGGGGAACGAGCAGTACTTC.

This clone came up a few times. J is TRBJ2-1 and V is TRBV4-2; 9 nucleotides line up with TRBD2. The CDR3 length is 17 residues. Losses at the gene ends were 6 bases for V and 6 bases for J; bases not matched to a gene: 15. Germline CDR1 reads LGHNA; CDR2 reads YNFKEQ. CDR3 loop: CASSMGNSGSISNEQFF. The CDR3 coding sequence is TGTGCCAGCAGTATGGGTAATAGCGGGAGTATTAGCAATGAGCAGTTCTTC.

The chain carries TRBV7-2 and TRBJ2-3, with 8 bases that match TRBD1. The CDR3 totals 14 residues. CDR1 and CDR2 (germline): SGHTA, FQGNSA. V lost 5 bases and J lost 4; bases outside the gene matches: 5. The CDR3 DNA is TGTGCCAGCAGCATTGGACAGGGTCCAGATACGCAGTATTTT. This sequence encodes CASSIGQGPDTQYF.

The gene calls are TRBV5-6 and TRBJ1-5; D might be TRBD1 (6 bases). The CDR3 is 15 amino acids. Germline V CDR1 and CDR2: SGHDT, YYEEEE. V shed 4 bases and J shed 0 bases, with 11 bases lying between them. The CDR3 bases are TGTGCCAGCAGCCGAGGACAGTATAGCAATCAGCCCCAGCATTTT. As protein: CASSRGQYSNQPQHF.

This chain uses TRBV3-1 (or the pseudogene TRBV3-2) with TRBJ1-1; no firm D call. The CDR3 covers 15 residues. Trimming took 6 bases from V and 7 from J, leaving 21 bases between them. The germline gives CDR1 LGHDT, CDR2 YNNKEL (reference sequence). DNA for the CDR3: TGTGCCAGCAGACGCTCCGGGAGCTACACCAATGAAGCTTTCTTT. Its translation: CASRRSGSYTNEAFF.

The chain links TRBV6-5 to TRBJ1-1, with 7 positions matching TRBD1. CDR1 is MNHEY and CDR2 is SVGAGI in the germline V gene. CDR3 size: 15 residues. V gave up 1 base and J gave up 6 bases; unmatched junction bases: 8. The CDR3, as DNA: TGTGCCAGCAGTTACTTTAACAGGGGCCCCGCTGAAGCTTTCTTT. Its translation is CASSYFNRGPAEAFF.

The chain couples TRBV7-2 to TRBJ2-1; 16 bases are shared with TRBD2. The CDR3 consists of 16 residues. The germline CDR1 and CDR2 sequences are SGHTA and FQGNSA. V lost 0 bases and J lost 9; bases outside the gene matches: 2. The CDR3 here is CASSLAGTSGRGEQFF. The DNA of the CDR3 is TGTGCCAGCAGCTTAGCAGGGACTAGCGGGAGGGGTGAGCAGTTCTTC.

The sample holds one count of this clone. The rearrangement joins TRBV7-9 to TRBJ2-1; the match to TRBD2 covers 15 bases. Per the germline V gene, CDR1 is SEHNR and CDR2 is FQNEAQ (reference sequence). Losses at the gene ends were 5 bases for V and 6 bases for J; bases not matched to a gene: 2. CDR3 size: 15 residues. CDR3 DNA sequence: TGTGCCAGCAGCAAGGGACTAGCGGGAGGCAATGAGCAGTTCTTC. Translated, it gives CASSKGLAGGNEQFF.

This clone was seen a handful of times. This chain connects TRBV4-2 to TRBJ2-7; D gene ambiguous. Between the trimmed V and J ends, which lost 2 bases and 0 bases, there was a span of 8 bases. CDR3 length: 14 amino acids. CDR1 LGHNA and CDR2 YNFKEQ come from the germline V gene. This chain's CDR3 is CASSQPGLSYEQYF. CDR3 bases: TGTGCCAGCAGCCAACCGGGTCTCTCCTACGAGCAGTACTTC.

This clone was detected once. The rearrangement links TRBV11-2 to TRBJ2-7; no definite D call. In germline, CDR1 is SGHAT, CDR2 FQNNGV. Trimming took 5 bases from V and 7 from J, leaving 9 bases between them. The CDR3 is 11 amino acids. DNA of the CDR3: TGTGCCAGCAGCCCTGATCGGGAGCAGTACTTC. Translated: CASSPDREQYF.

J is TRBJ2-5 and V is TRBV27; 7 nucleotides align to TRBD2. Germline trimming cut 0 bases from V and 1 base from J; bases unmatched to any gene: 2. Germline values: CDR1 MNHEY, CDR2 SMNVEV (reference sequence). This CDR3 contains 15 residues. CDR3 nucleotides: TGTGCCAGCAGTTTATCGCGACTAGCCCAAGAGACCCAGTACTTC. Residues: CASSLSRLAQETQYF.

The J gene is TRBJ2-3, the V gene TRBV6-5, with D tentatively TRBD1 (5 bases). Trimming cost V 7 bases and J 2 bases, with 16 bases left between them. The CDR3 is made up of 15 amino acids. Germline V gene lookup returns CDR1 MNHEY and CDR2 SVGAGI. As DNA, the CDR3 is TGTGCCAGCACCATCAGGGTTAGGGCCACAGATACGCAGTATTTT. It yields the protein CASTIRVRATDTQYF.

This chain joins TRBV29-1 and TRBJ2-7; 9 nucleotides align to TRBD2. With V trimmed by 4 bases and J by 6 bases, 7 bases remained unmatched. Germline CDR1 and CDR2: SQVTM and ANQGSEA. The CDR3 spans 13 residues. This CDR3 is CSVAGLADLEQYF. The CDR3 nucleotides are TGCAGCGTTGCGGGACTAGCCGATCTCGAGCAGTACTTC.

V is TRBV9 and J is TRBJ2-3; unclear D gene. Germline CDR1 SGDLS, CDR2 YYNGEE. This CDR3 is built from 14 residues. Between the trimmed V and J ends, which lost 2 bases and 7 bases, there was a span of 14 bases. CDR3 protein: CASSVGTIAHTQYF. The CDR3 DNA follows: TGTGCCAGCAGCGTCGGCACTATAGCACATACGCAGTATTTT.